The 8 T cell receptor beta chains below come from one sample, sequenced in a study of T cell responses to AZD1222 COVID-19 vaccine. Method: immunoSEQ multiplex PCR; TCRdb's copy keeps in-frame clones and lacks some. Among approximately 150,000 clones listed, approximately 88% were seen once. The specimen comprised peripheral blood, sampled on day 0 of MenACWY control vaccination. All receptors derive from an adult in good health.

The genes are TRBV21-1 and TRBJ1-5. TRBV21-1 is noted as a pseudogene. The CDR3 runs to 14 residues. CDR3 nucleotide sequence: TGTGCCAGCATCCGGGCCGTTCAGCATCAGCCCCAGCATTTT. This encodes CASIRAVQHQPQHF.

The chain combines TRBV6-5 with TRBJ2-5; 7 bases map to TRBD2. V was clipped by 2 bases and J by 2 bases; unmatched bases: 2. Germline-derived CDR1 and CDR2 are MNHEY and SVGAGI. This CDR3 is built from 14 residues. CDR3 residues: CASSYGLGQETQYF. CDR3 in DNA: TGTGCCAGCAGTTACGGACTAGGACAAGAGACCCAGTACTTC.

The V gene is TRBV20-1, the J gene TRBJ1-1; perhaps TRBD1 as D (5 bases). Per germline, CDR1 DFQATT and CDR2 SNEGSKA (reference sequence). The CDR3 sequence is 11 residues long. Trimming left V 6 bases short and J 5 bases short, with 10 bases between. DNA for the CDR3: TGCAGTGCGGATGGGGGGACTGAAGCTTTCTTT. Its protein product is CSADGGTEAFF.

V gene TRBV6-1 combines with J gene TRBJ2-7, with D possibly TRBD1 on 5 matching bases. Germline V lookup: CDR1 MNHNS, CDR2 SASEGT. V dropped 10 bases and J dropped 5 bases, with 15 bases sitting between them. There are 12 residues in the CDR3. The CDR3 reads CATAKPGNEQYF. In DNA, the CDR3 is TGTGCCACAGCCAAACCAGGGAACGAGCAGTACTTC.

The chain is built from TRBV6-2 or TRBV6-3 and TRBJ1-1, with D uncertain. Between the trimmed V and J ends, which lost 5 bases and 4 bases, there was a span of 5 bases. Germline assignment: CDR1 MNHEY and CDR2 SVGEGT. The CDR3 spans 11 residues. The CDR3 sequence: CASSHGTEAFF. The CDR3 nucleotides are TGTGCCAGCAGTCATGGCACTGAAGCTTTCTTT.

The J gene is TRBJ2-1, the V gene TRBV7-3, with D tentatively TRBD1 or TRBD2 (6 bases each). The CDR3 loop spans 15 amino acids. CDR1 and CDR2 (germline): SGHTA, FQGTGA. The ends were cut back, 6 bases at V and 9 bases at J, with 21 bases in the middle. CDR3 in DNA: TGTGCCAGCAGTAGGCAGAGTGGGGGGCACGGTGAGCAGTTCTTC. This sequence encodes CASSRQSGGHGEQFF.

This rearrangement joins TRBV24-1 to TRBJ1-2; TRBD1 matches 8 bases. The junction had 9 bases not matched to a gene; V was cut back by 3 bases and J by 4 bases. The CDR3 is 16 residues long. Germline V lookup: CDR1 KGHDR, CDR2 SFDVKD. In DNA form, the CDR3 reads TGTGCCACCAGTGATACCTCGACAGGGGACGCCTATGGCTACACCTTC. It specifies CATSDTSTGDAYGYTF.

The V and J genes are TRBV5-1 and TRBJ1-1; D remains unclear. This CDR3 spans 13 amino acids. V was trimmed by 4 bases and J by 0 bases, leaving 7 bases between them. Germline V gene sequence: CDR1 SGHRS, CDR2 YFSETQ. Written as DNA, the CDR3 is TGCGCCAGCAGCAGTACAGTGAACACTGAAGCTTTCTTT. Translating it yields CASSSTVNTEAFF.